The entry below gives a single T cell receptor (beta chain) sequence along with its context. TCRdb's table, derived via immunoSEQ multiplex PCR, lists solely in-frame clones and lacks some. The sample holds roughly 110,000 clones, roughly four fifths seen once. V gave up 4 bases and J gave up 4 bases; unmatched junction bases: 14. The CDR3 is made up of 19 amino acids. Germline lookup yields CDR1 SNHLY and CDR2 FYNNEI. This sample is drawn from a study of blood T cell repertoires in COVID-19. The sequenced sample consisted of peripheral blood. This rearrangement joins TRBV2 to TRBJ2-1; 12 bases are shared with TRBD2. This receptor was taken from a man older than 75 with COVID-19, enrolled during active disease. DNA of the CDR3: TGTGCCAGCAGTGCAGGGGCGGGCCTAGCGGGAGGGCCTTACAATGAGCAGTTCTTC. The encoded protein is CASSAGAGLAGGPYNEQFF.